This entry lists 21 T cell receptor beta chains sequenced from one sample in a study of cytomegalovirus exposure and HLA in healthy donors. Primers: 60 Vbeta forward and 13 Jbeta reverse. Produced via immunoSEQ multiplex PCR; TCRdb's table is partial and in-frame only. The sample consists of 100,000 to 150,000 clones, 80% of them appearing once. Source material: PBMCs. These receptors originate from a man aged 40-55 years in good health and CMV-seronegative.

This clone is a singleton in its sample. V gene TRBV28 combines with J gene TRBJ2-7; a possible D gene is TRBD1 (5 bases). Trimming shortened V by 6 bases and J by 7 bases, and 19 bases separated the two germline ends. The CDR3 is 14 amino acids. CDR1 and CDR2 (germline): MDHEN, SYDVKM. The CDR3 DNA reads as TGTGCCAGCAGCCTCCCCCAGGGTCGGCGGGAGCAGTACTTC. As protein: CASSLPQGRREQYF. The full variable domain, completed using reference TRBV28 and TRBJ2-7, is DVKVTQSSRYLVKRTGEKVFLECVQDMDHENMFWYRQDPGLGLRLIYFSYDVKMKEKGDIPEGYSVSREKKERFSLILESASTNQTSMYLCASSLPQGRREQYFGPGTRLTVT.

In DNA form, the CDR3 reads TGCAGTGTTAAAAAGCACTACGAGCAGTACTTC. Its translation: CSVKKHYEQYF. The V and J genes are TRBV20-1 and TRBJ2-7; D is unresolved. The CDR3 has 11 residues. The V end was cut by 7 bases, the J end by 3 bases, with 10 bases between. Looked up from germline, CDR1 is DFQATT and CDR2 is SNEGSKA (reference sequence).

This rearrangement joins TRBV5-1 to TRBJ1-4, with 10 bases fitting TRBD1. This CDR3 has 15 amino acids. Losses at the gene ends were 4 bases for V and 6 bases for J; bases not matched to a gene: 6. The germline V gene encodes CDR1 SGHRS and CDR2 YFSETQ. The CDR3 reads CASSRGGQGYEKLFF. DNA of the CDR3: TGCGCCAGCAGCCGGGGGGGACAGGGGTATGAAAAACTGTTTTTT.

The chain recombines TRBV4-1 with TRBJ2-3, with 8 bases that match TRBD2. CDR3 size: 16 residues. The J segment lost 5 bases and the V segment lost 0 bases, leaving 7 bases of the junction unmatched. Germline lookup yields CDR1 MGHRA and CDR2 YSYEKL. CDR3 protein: CASSQDRGREGDTQYF. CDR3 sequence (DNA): TGCGCCAGCAGCCAAGATCGGGGTCGGGAGGGAGATACGCAGTATTTT.

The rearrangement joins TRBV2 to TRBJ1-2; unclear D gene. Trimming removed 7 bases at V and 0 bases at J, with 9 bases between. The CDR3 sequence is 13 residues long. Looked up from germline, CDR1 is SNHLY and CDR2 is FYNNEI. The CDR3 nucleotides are TGTGCCAGCACCGATCGGGCTAACTATGGCTACACCTTC. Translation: CASTDRANYGYTF.

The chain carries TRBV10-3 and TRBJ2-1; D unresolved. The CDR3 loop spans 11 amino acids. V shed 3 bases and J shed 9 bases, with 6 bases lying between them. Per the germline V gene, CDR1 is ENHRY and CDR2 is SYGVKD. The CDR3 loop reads CAISEQIEQFF. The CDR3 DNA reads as TGTGCCATCAGTGAACAGATTGAGCAGTTCTTC.

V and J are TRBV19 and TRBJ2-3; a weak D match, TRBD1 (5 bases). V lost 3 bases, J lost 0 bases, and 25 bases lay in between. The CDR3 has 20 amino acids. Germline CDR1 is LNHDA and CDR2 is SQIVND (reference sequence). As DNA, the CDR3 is TGTGCCAGTAGTATGGGGTTCGGCAGGTCAAGTGGGGCAAGCACAGATACGCAGTATTTT. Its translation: CASSMGFGRSSGASTDTQYF.

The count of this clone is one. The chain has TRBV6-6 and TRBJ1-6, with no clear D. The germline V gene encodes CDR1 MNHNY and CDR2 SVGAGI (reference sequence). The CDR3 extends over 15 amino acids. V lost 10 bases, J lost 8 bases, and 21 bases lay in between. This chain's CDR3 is CATSLTGFEDSPLHF. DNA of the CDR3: TGTGCCACTTCACTCACGGGATTTGAGGATTCACCCCTCCACTTT.

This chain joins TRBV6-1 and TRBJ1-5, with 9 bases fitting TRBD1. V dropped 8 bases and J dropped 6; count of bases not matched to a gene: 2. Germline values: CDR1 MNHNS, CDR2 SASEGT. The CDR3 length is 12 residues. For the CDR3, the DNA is TGTGCCAGCGGGGACAGGGTTCAGCCCCAGCATTTT. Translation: CASGDRVQPQHF.

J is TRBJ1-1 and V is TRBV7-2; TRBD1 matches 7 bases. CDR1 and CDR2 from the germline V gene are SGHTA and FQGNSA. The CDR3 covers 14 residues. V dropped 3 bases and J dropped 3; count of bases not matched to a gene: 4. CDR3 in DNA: TGTGCCAGCAGCTTTAGAGGGGGCGACACTGAAGCTTTCTTT. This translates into CASSFRGGDTEAFF.

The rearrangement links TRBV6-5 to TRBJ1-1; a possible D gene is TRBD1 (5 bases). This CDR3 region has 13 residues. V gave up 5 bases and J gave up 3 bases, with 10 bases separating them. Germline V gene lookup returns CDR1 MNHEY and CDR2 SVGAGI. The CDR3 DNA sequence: TGTGCCAGCAGTCGCAGGGAAGACACTGAAGCTTTCTTT. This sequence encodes CASSRREDTEAFF.

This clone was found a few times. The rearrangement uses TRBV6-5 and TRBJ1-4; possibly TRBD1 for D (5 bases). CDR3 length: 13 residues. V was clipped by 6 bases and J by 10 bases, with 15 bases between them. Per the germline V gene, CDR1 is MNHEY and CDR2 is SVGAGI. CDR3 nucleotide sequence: TGTGCCAGCAGCAACGGGGGTTACGGAAAACTGTTTTTT. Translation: CASSNGGYGKLFF.

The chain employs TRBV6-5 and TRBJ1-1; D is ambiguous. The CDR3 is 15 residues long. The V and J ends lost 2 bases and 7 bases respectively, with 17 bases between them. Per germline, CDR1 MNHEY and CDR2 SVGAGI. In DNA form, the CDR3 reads TGTGCCAGCAGTTACAGCCAGGTGACCCCTCTTGAAGCTTTCTTT. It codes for CASSYSQVTPLEAFF.

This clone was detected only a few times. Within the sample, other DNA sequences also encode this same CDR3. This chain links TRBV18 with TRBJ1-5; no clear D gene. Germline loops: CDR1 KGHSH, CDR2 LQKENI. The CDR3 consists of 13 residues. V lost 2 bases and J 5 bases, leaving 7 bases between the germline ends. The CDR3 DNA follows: TGTGCCAGCTCACCAGGAGATCATCAGCCCCAGCATTTT. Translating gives CASSPGDHQPQHF.

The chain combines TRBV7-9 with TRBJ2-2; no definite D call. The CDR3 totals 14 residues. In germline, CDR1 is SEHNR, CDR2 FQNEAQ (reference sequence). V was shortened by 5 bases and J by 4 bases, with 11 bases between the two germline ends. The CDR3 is CASSPNIFTGELFF. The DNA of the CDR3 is TGTGCCAGCAGCCCAAACATCTTCACCGGGGAGCTGTTTTTT. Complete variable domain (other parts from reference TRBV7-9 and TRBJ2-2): DTGVSQNPRHKITKRGQNVTFRCDPISEHNRLYWYRQTLGQGPEFLTYFQNEAQLEKSRLLSDRFSAERPKGSFSTLEIQRTEQGDSAMYLCASSPNIFTGELFFGEGSRLTVL.

CDR3 sequence: CASSPTTTGTNSPLHF. The CDR3 DNA reads as TGTGCCAGCTCACCTACCACTACAGGTACCAATTCACCCCTCCACTTT. This chain links TRBV18 with TRBJ1-6; a weak D match, TRBD1 (5 bases). Trimming shortened V by 3 bases and J by 7 bases, and 16 bases separated the two germline ends. This CDR3 spans 16 amino acids. Germline lookup yields CDR1 KGHSH and CDR2 LQKENI.

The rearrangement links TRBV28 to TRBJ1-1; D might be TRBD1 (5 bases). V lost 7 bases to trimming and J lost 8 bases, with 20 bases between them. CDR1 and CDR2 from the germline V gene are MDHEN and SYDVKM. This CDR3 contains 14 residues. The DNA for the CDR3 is TGTGCCAGCATCTTCGGAGGGGTTAGGCTAGAAGCTTTCTTT. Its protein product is CASIFGGVRLEAFF.

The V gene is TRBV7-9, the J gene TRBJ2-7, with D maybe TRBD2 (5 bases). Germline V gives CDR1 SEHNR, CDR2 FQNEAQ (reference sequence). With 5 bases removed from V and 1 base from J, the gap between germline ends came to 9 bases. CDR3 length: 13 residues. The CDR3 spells CASSTDWSYEQYF. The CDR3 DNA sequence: TGTGCCAGCAGCACGGACTGGTCCTACGAGCAGTACTTC.

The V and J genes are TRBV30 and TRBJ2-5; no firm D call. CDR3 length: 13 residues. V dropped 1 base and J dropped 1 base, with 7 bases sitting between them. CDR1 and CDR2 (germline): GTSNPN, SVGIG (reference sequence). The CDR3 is CAWSAGSQETQYF. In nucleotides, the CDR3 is TGTGCCTGGAGTGCAGGCAGCCAAGAGACCCAGTACTTC.

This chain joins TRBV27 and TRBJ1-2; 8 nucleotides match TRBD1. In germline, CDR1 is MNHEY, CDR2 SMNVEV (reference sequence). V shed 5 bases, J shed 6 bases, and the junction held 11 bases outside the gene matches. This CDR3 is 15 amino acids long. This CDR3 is CASSPRGQGVDGYTF. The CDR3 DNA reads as TGTGCCAGCAGTCCACGCGGACAGGGCGTAGATGGCTACACCTTC.

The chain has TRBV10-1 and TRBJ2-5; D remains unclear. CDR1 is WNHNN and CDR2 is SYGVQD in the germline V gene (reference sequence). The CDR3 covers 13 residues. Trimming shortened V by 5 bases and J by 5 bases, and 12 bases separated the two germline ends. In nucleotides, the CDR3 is TGCGCCAGCAGTTTCAGGCAGACGGAGACCCAGTACTTC. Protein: CASSFRQTETQYF.